This T cell receptor (beta chain) was observed in a study of OX40 agonist ivuxolimab in advanced cancers. Assay used: immunoSEQ multiplex PCR; TCRdb lists only in-frame clones, some missing. The data contain 15,000 to 20,000 clones, about 90% of them seen just once; the ten biggest clones take up about 25%. This TCR was sampled from an adult with an advanced solid tumor such as melanoma, head and neck, liver or kidney cancer. The sample here was CD4+ or CD8+ T cells sorted from blood, taken in a trial of the OX40 agonist ivuxolimab.

CDR3 amino acids: CASSHRVVTEAFF. The CDR3 DNA is TGTGCCAGCAGCCACAGGGTGGTCACTGAAGCTTTCTTT. The chain links TRBV5-8 to TRBJ1-1; D perhaps matches TRBD1 (6 bases). The length of the CDR3 is 13 residues. The ends were cut back, 4 bases at V and 4 bases at J, with 11 bases in the middle. Per germline, CDR1 SGHTS and CDR2 YDEGEE.